This T cell receptor (beta chain) came from a study of T cell responses to AZD1222 COVID-19 vaccine. On the study more broadly: The analysis combined second doses at about 4 or about 12 weeks. Study-level points and caveats: Variant regions that are unmutated are reportedly the target of nearly half of spike-specific TCRs.

Sequenced by immunoSEQ multiplex PCR; TCRdb stores in-frame clones only, minus some. The data contain 75,000 to 100,000 clones, 88% of them seen just once; the ten biggest clones take up 2.5% to 3%. With regard to this clone: Its antigen is not known.

The source was peripheral blood, collected on day 0 of AZD1222 vaccination. The receptor's source is an adult in good health.

CDR3 DNA: TGTGCCAGCAGCTTAAACACCGGGGAGCTGTTTTTT. Protein sequence: CASSLNTGELFF. The rearrangement joins TRBV7-3 to TRBJ2-2; D ambiguous. V was shortened by 1 base and J by 3 bases, with 0 bases between the two germline ends. The CDR3 is made up of 12 amino acids. CDR1 is SGHTA, CDR2 FQGTGA, per germline. The entire variable domain, with the rest obtained from reference TRBV7-3 and TRBJ2-2, is as follows: GAGVSQTPSNKVTEKGKYVELRCDPISGHTALYWYRQSLGQGPEFLIYFQGTGAADDSGLPNDRFFAVRPEGSVSTLKIQRTERGDSAVYLCASSLNTGELFFGEGSRLTVL.